A selection of T cell receptor beta chains follows, all from one sample in a study of blood T cells in healthy people across ages. TCRdb recomputed calls from the 5' RACE reads with MiXCR, one row per CDR3 protein. The sample consists of about 1.8 million distinct CDR3 sequences, 49% of them appearing once. The sample taken for sequencing was blood. The receptors here all came from a woman in her thirties or forties in good health. Both conserved end residues are part of each CDR3. Each record gives: clone size, V gene, J gene, D gene, CDR3 protein, CDR3 DNA. The D gene is left open where the match is weak. Only part of the rows carry a size: once, few, many, or a class if the clone is expanded.

>NA|TRBV12-3/TRBV12-4|TRBJ2-3|NA
CAGSTSPRDTQYF
TGTGCCGGCAGTACGTCACCACGGGATACGCAGTATTTT
>NA|TRBV4-2|TRBJ2-1|NA
CASSQDRVGQFF
TGTGCCAGCAGCCAAGATCGGGTTGGGCAGTTCTTC
>once|TRBV20-1|TRBJ2-1|NA
CSARGGLGTHRTHNEQFF
TGCAGTGCTAGGGGGGGGTTAGGGACACATCGGACCCACAATGAGCAGTTCTTC
>few|TRBV27|TRBJ2-3|TRBD2
CASSLLPGGITDTQYF
TGTGCCAGCAGTTTATTGCCGGGGGGGATCACAGATACGCAGTATTTT
>few|TRBV9|TRBJ2-7|NA
CASSVASDMGEQYF
TGTGCCAGCAGCGTAGCCTCGGATATGGGTGAGCAGTACTTC
>NA|TRBV27|TRBJ2-7|NA
CASSLGGSFYEQYF
TGTGCCAGCAGTTTGGGGGGATCTTTCTACGAGCAGTACTTC
>NA|TRBV3-1|TRBJ2-7|NA
CASSQDQIPYNEQYF
TGTGCCAGCAGCCAAGATCAGATCCCCTACAATGAGCAGTACTTC
>few|TRBV2|TRBJ2-3|TRBD1
CASNLGQGPFGDTQYF
TGTGCCAGCAACCTTGGACAGGGACCGTTTGGGGATACGCAGTATTTT
>NA|TRBV15|TRBJ2-3|NA
CATSRDVSFGDTQYF
TGTGCCACCAGCAGGGATGTATCATTCGGAGATACGCAGTATTTT
>few|TRBV5-1|TRBJ2-6|NA
CASRGTGPSGANVLTF
TGCGCCAGCAGAGGGACCGGGCCCTCTGGGGCCAACGTCCTGACTTTC
>NA|TRBV20-1|TRBJ2-7|NA
CSAFPGPAGEQYF
TGCAGTGCCTTCCCGGGGCCGGCGGGCGAGCAGTACTTC
>NA|TRBV7-2|TRBJ1-2|NA
CASSLGGDIYTF
TGTGCCAGCAGCTTAGGGGGGGATATCTACACCTTC
>NA|TRBV15|TRBJ1-2|NA
CATSSGQRNGYTF
TGTGCCACCAGCAGTGGTCAGAGAAATGGCTACACCTTC
>once|TRBV6-5|TRBJ1-2|NA
CASSVTASYGYTF
TGTGCCAGCAGTGTCACAGCCAGTTATGGCTACACCTTC
>few|TRBV4-3|TRBJ2-5|TRBD1
CASSQRTGEYQETQYF
TGCGCCAGCAGCCAAAGGACAGGGGAATATCAAGAGACCCAGTACTTC
>NA|TRBV5-6|TRBJ2-4|NA
CTSSRDEENIQYF
TGTACCAGCAGCCGGGACGAAGAAAACATTCAGTACTTC
>NA|TRBV7-2|TRBJ2-7|NA
CASSWEGGGSYEQYF
TGTGCCAGCAGCTGGGAGGGGGGGGGTTCCTACGAGCAGTACTTC
>NA|TRBV6-1|TRBJ2-3|NA
CASTPPSGSMFTDTQYF
TGTGCCAGCACCCCACCTTCGGGTAGCATGTTTACAGATACGCAGTATTTT